The next 29 T cell receptor beta chains were all read from a single sample in a study of T cell responses to AZD1222 COVID-19 vaccine. Clones were sequenced by immunoSEQ multiplex PCR, and TCRdb holds only the in-frame ones, with some missing. The sample has about 120,000 clones, about 88% seen once; the top ten hold roughly 1.5%. Here the sequenced sample was peripheral blood, taken on day 0 of AZD1222 vaccination. The receptors come from an adult in good health.

The chain is built from TRBV19 and TRBJ1-6; D is unresolved. The germline V and J ends were trimmed by 7 bases and 0 bases, with 19 bases remaining between them. Germline lookup yields CDR1 LNHDA and CDR2 SQIVND (reference sequence). The CDR3 runs to 18 residues. CDR3 nucleotide sequence: TGTGCCAGTACTCCTAAGGGTTGGGGTATCTCCTATAATTCACCCCTCCACTTT. It codes for CASTPKGWGISYNSPLHF. Using reference TRBV19 and TRBJ1-6 for the parts outside the CDR3, the full variable domain is DGGITQSPKYLFRKEGQNVTLSCEQNLNHDAMYWYRQDPGQGLRLIYYSQIVNDFQKGDIAEGYSVSREKKESFPLTVTSAQKNPTAFYLCASTPKGWGISYNSPLHFGNGTRLTVT.

This rearrangement joins TRBV6-1 to TRBJ2-3, with 11 bases matching TRBD2. The CDR3 contains 16 residues. Germline V gene data show CDR1 as MNHNS and CDR2 as SASEGT. With 1 base clipped from V and 4 bases from J, the junction kept 4 bases outside the gene matches. The DNA of the CDR3 is TGTGCCAGCAGTGAAGTTGATAGCGGGGGGGCAGATACGCAGTATTTT. Translation: CASSEVDSGGADTQYF.

The CDR3 DNA is TGCAGTGCCAGTGGCAGGACTTCTAATGAAAAACTGTTTTTT. Translation gives CSASGRTSNEKLFF. The chain links TRBV20-1 to TRBJ1-4, with D hard to call. This CDR3 is built from 14 residues. The germline gives CDR1 DFQATT, CDR2 SNEGSKA (reference sequence). With 6 bases removed from V and 3 bases from J, the gap between germline ends came to 14 bases.

The CDR3 here is CASSIIGTEGGYTF. The CDR3 DNA reads as TGTGCCAGTAGTATCATCGGGACAGAGGGCGGCTACACCTTC. The chain links TRBV19 to TRBJ1-2, with 7 bases that match TRBD1. Trimming cost V 3 bases and J 8 bases; bases outside gene matches: 9. The CDR3 consists of 14 residues. Germline lookup yields CDR1 LNHDA and CDR2 SQIVND (reference sequence).

This rearrangement joins TRBV6-5 to TRBJ2-2; 7 bases line up with TRBD1. Germline loops: CDR1 MNHEY, CDR2 SVGAGI. The ends lost 6 bases at V and 6 bases at J; junction bases unmatched: 4. The CDR3 covers 13 residues. The CDR3 DNA reads TGTGCCAGCAGGAAACAGGGGCCCGGGGAGCTGTTTTTT. Protein product: CASRKQGPGELFF.

This chain links TRBV7-6 with TRBJ1-4; 8 nucleotides match TRBD1. The CDR3 spans 14 residues. The germline V gene encodes CDR1 SGHVS and CDR2 FNYEAQ. V shed 3 bases, J shed 8 bases, and the junction held 5 bases outside the gene matches. Written as DNA, the CDR3 is TGTGCCAGCAGCTTCTCCGGGACAGGCGAAAAACTGTTTTTT. Its translation is CASSFSGTGEKLFF.

The V and J genes are TRBV30 and TRBJ1-5; a weak D match, TRBD1 (5 bases). This CDR3 has 15 amino acids. V was clipped by 3 bases and J by 3 bases, with 15 bases between them. Germline CDR1 reads GTSNPN; CDR2 reads SVGIG (reference sequence). The CDR3 region is CAWSGTGRYNQPQHF. The CDR3 DNA follows: TGTGCCTGGAGCGGAACGGGACGGTACAATCAGCCCCAGCATTTT.

This rearrangement joins TRBV30 to TRBJ2-7; 10 bases match TRBD1. Trimming took 5 bases from V and 4 from J; bases not matched to a gene: 2. CDR1 and CDR2 from the germline V gene are GTSNPN and SVGIG (reference sequence). The CDR3 sequence is 12 residues long. The CDR3, as DNA: TGTGCCTGGGGACAGGGGGAATACGAGCAGTACTTC. Translated, it gives CAWGQGEYEQYF.

The CDR3: CASSEGHRGGNTQYF. The DNA of the CDR3 is TGTGCCAGCAGTGAAGGACACCGTGGGGGGAATACGCAGTATTTT. The chain is built from TRBV6-1 and TRBJ2-3; D possibly corresponds to TRBD2 (6 bases). CDR3 length equals 15 residues. Germline V gene data show CDR1 as MNHNS and CDR2 as SASEGT. Trimming removed 1 base from V and 7 bases from J, with 15 bases in between.

The V gene is TRBV6-5, the J gene TRBJ2-7, with D possibly being TRBD2 (6 bases). The CDR3 has 14 amino acids. Deletions cut 2 bases from V and 5 bases from J, with 13 bases between. The germline CDR1 and CDR2 sequences are MNHEY and SVGAGI. DNA of the CDR3: TGTGCCAGCAGTTACGGAGGGGCTACCCACGAGCAGTACTTC. Translated, it gives CASSYGGATHEQYF.

This clone was detected only once. V gene TRBV7-8 combines with J gene TRBJ1-2, with 8 bases aligning to TRBD1. From germline, CDR1 is SGHVS and CDR2 FQNEAQ. The V and J ends lost 2 bases and 2 bases, in that order; junction bases with no gene match: 4. The CDR3 has 15 residues. The CDR3 region has the DNA TGTGCCAGCAGCTTATTTGGGACAGGCAACTATGGCTACACCTTC. This translates into CASSLFGTGNYGYTF.

V is TRBV9 and J is TRBJ1-5, with D unclear. CDR3 length: 15 amino acids. V dropped 0 bases and J dropped 0 bases, with 7 bases sitting between them. Germline assignment: CDR1 SGDLS and CDR2 YYNGEE. The CDR3 loop is CASSVDAHSNQPQHF. The CDR3 DNA sequence: TGTGCCAGCAGCGTAGACGCCCATAGCAATCAGCCCCAGCATTTT.

The chain has TRBV29-1 and TRBJ2-7; 10 nucleotides align to TRBD2. The CDR3 is 15 residues long. The junction had 12 bases not matched to a gene; V was cut back by 4 bases and J by 6 bases. The germline CDR1 and CDR2 sequences are SQVTM and ANQGSEA. CDR3 nucleotides: TGCAGCGTTGGGCTAGCGGGAGCACCCTGGGGCGAGCAGTACTTC. Translated, it gives CSVGLAGAPWGEQYF.

A few counts support this clone. The same CDR3 is also encoded by other DNA sequences in this sample. The chain links TRBV4-1 to TRBJ2-5, with D unclear. Trimming cost V 0 bases and J 4 bases, with 6 bases left between them. CDR1 is MGHRA, CDR2 YSYEKL, per germline. The length of the CDR3 is 13 residues. CDR3 DNA sequence: TGCGCCAGCAGCCAAGATCGAGGAGAGACCCAGTACTTC. Translation gives CASSQDRGETQYF.

The chain employs TRBV12-3 or TRBV12-4 and TRBJ1-2; unclear D gene. V was shortened by 5 bases and J by 0 bases, with 7 bases between the two germline ends. CDR3 size: 13 residues. The CDR3 coding sequence is TGTGCCAGCAGTCCAACAGCTAACTATGGCTACACCTTC. This encodes CASSPTANYGYTF.

This rearrangement joins TRBV2 to TRBJ1-6; D not resolved. Deletions cut 7 bases from V and 4 bases from J, with 8 bases between. The germline V gene has CDR1 SNHLY and CDR2 FYNNEI. CDR3 length: 13 residues. The CDR3, as DNA: TGTGCCAGCAAGACGGAGTATAATTCACCCCTCCACTTT. It codes for CASKTEYNSPLHF.

The V gene is TRBV5-1, the J gene TRBJ2-1; TRBD2 aligns across 7 bases. This CDR3 spans 15 amino acids. Germline V gene lookup returns CDR1 SGHRS and CDR2 YFSETQ. J was trimmed by 2 bases and V by 0 bases; bases with no gene match: 2. The CDR3 spells CASSLELATYNEQFF. The CDR3 nucleotides read TGCGCCAGCAGCTTGGAACTAGCGACCTACAATGAGCAGTTCTTC.

This clone was picked up one time. This sequence joins TRBV14 and TRBJ2-1; the match to TRBD1 covers 9 bases. Germline-derived CDR1 and CDR2 are SGHDN and FVKESK. V gave up 2 bases and J gave up 16 bases; unmatched junction bases: 9. The CDR3 loop spans 13 amino acids. The CDR3 protein is CASSQSRDRDLFF. CDR3 nucleotides: TGTGCCAGCAGCCAATCCCGGGACAGGGACCTATTCTTC.

The chain carries TRBV3-1 (or the pseudogene TRBV3-2) and TRBJ2-7; 8 bases are shared with TRBD2. Trimming removed 2 bases from V and 4 bases from J; junction bases left unmatched: 4. The germline V gene has CDR1 LGHDT and CDR2 YNNKEL (reference sequence). This CDR3 contains 14 residues. This chain's CDR3 is CASSQYSSGYEQYF. The DNA of the CDR3 is TGTGCCAGCAGCCAATACTCTAGCGGGTACGAGCAGTACTTC.

The gene calls are TRBV11-2 and TRBJ2-7; 14 bases line up with TRBD2. Germline V gives CDR1 SGHAT, CDR2 FQNNGV. The V segment lost 5 bases and the J segment 0 bases; nucleotides outside the gene matches: 12. The CDR3 is made up of 19 amino acids. CDR3 region: CASSARLAGGSGNSYEQYF. Written as DNA, the CDR3 is TGTGCCAGCAGCGCCCGACTAGCGGGAGGGAGTGGCAACTCCTACGAGCAGTACTTC.

The chain recombines TRBV5-1 with TRBJ2-2, with D hard to call. V was cut by 6 bases and J by 5 bases, with 14 bases left in between. CDR1 is SGHRS and CDR2 is YFSETQ in the germline V gene. CDR3 length equals 14 residues. The CDR3 spells CASKKQERTGELFF. CDR3 DNA sequence: TGCGCCAGCAAAAAGCAGGAGAGGACCGGGGAGCTGTTTTTT.

This clone was detected only a few times. V and J are TRBV7-6 and TRBJ1-6; no reliable D call. The CDR3 runs 13 residues. V dropped 0 bases and J dropped 7 bases, with 4 bases sitting between them. CDR1 is SGHVS, CDR2 FNYEAQ, per germline. The CDR3 protein is CASSLATNSPLHF. The CDR3 nucleotides read TGTGCCAGCAGCTTAGCGACGAATTCACCCCTCCACTTT.

The CDR3 loop reads CASSRDRAGTGELFF. CDR3 nucleotide sequence: TGCGCCAGCAGCAGGGACAGGGCCGGAACCGGGGAGCTGTTTTTT. J is TRBJ2-2 and V is TRBV5-1, with 9 bases lining up with TRBD1. Germline loops: CDR1 SGHRS, CDR2 YFSETQ. The CDR3 is 15 amino acids. Trimming took 4 bases from V and 5 from J; bases not matched to a gene: 6.

This clone was observed once. V is TRBV24-1 and J is TRBJ1-2; D unresolved. The CDR3 spans 13 residues. The germline V gene encodes CDR1 KGHDR and CDR2 SFDVKD. Trimming took 2 bases from V and 7 from J, leaving 10 bases between them. The CDR3: CATSDSGLGGYTF. DNA of the CDR3: TGTGCCACCAGTGATTCCGGACTTGGTGGCTACACCTTC.

There are a few counts of this clone. The genes are TRBV7-8 and TRBJ2-4; 14 bases align to TRBD2. The CDR3 has 19 residues. V shed 5 bases and J 0 bases; nucleotides not matched to a gene: 9. Germline V gene data show CDR1 as SGHVS and CDR2 as FQNEAQ. The CDR3 sequence is CASSLRLAGGLEAKNIQYF. The CDR3 nucleotides read TGTGCCAGCAGCCTCAGACTAGCGGGAGGGCTCGAAGCCAAAAACATTCAGTACTTC.

The chain has TRBV5-1 and TRBJ1-3, with no clear D. Trimming shortened V by 4 bases and J by 0 bases, and 17 bases separated the two germline ends. The length of the CDR3 is 17 residues. Germline V gene lookup returns CDR1 SGHRS and CDR2 YFSETQ. The CDR3 bases are TGCGCCAGCAGCAACCGGGATTCTCCGTTCTCTGGAAACACCATATATTTT. Translated, it gives CASSNRDSPFSGNTIYF.

The rearrangement joins TRBV30 to TRBJ1-4; D not certain. Looked up from germline, CDR1 is GTSNPN and CDR2 is SVGIG (reference sequence). The CDR3 totals 12 residues. With 2 bases removed from V and 11 bases from J, the gap between germline ends came to 12 bases. The CDR3 spells CAWSSTADKLFF. The CDR3 coding sequence is TGTGCCTGGAGTTCGACGGCAGATAAACTGTTTTTT.

This chain connects TRBV3-1 (or the pseudogene TRBV3-2) to TRBJ1-1; no definite D call. CDR1 is LGHDT and CDR2 is YNNKEL in the germline V gene (reference sequence). There are 15 residues in the CDR3. Trimming pared 1 base from V and 1 base from J, leaving 10 bases between. The CDR3 coding sequence is TGTGCCAGCAGCCAAGTTCCGTACGGGAACACTGAAGCTTTCTTT. Protein sequence: CASSQVPYGNTEAFF.

This chain uses TRBV9 with TRBJ2-7; D is unresolved. Per the germline V gene, CDR1 is SGDLS and CDR2 is YYNGEE. This CDR3 contains 13 residues. V shed 0 bases and J shed 5 bases, with 9 bases lying between them. The CDR3, as DNA: TGTGCCAGCAGCGTAGAACGAAATCACGAGCAGTACTTC. This codes for CASSVERNHEQYF.